This is a list of T cell receptor beta chains from one sample in a study of blood T cell repertoires in COVID-19. Data came from immunoSEQ multiplex PCR; TCRdb stores just in-frame clones and leaves some out. This repertoire shows 55,000 to 65,000 clones, 80% to 95% found once; its top ten account for under 3%. Sequencing was performed on peripheral blood. The receptors stem from a man aged 60 to 69 with acute or convalescent COVID-19. Each CDR3 is given with its conserved first and last residue. Each record gives: D gene, clone size, V gene, J gene, CDR3 DNA, CDR3 protein. D genes are given only for firm matches. Clone size is stated in some rows and not others, as once, few, many or a class when expanded.

NA	once	TRBV5-6	TRBJ1-2	TGTGCCAGCAGCACCGGGACTCGGGATGGCTACACCTTC	CASSTGTRDGYTF
NA	NA	TRBV5-4	TRBJ1-2	TGTGCCAGCAGCTTGGGTGGCAGCTATGGCTACACCTTC	CASSLGGSYGYTF
NA	NA	TRBV6-6	TRBJ2-7	TGTGCCAGACAGGAGCATCTCTACGAGCAGTACTTC	CARQEHLYEQYF
NA	NA	TRBV5-6	TRBJ2-7	TGTGCCAGCAGCTCGATCAGGACGGGGGACTACGAGCAGTACTTC	CASSSIRTGDYEQYF
NA	NA	TRBV19	TRBJ1-5	TGTGCCAGTAGTATTCGCAGGGTCAATCAGCCCCAGCATTTT	CASSIRRVNQPQHF
NA	NA	TRBV21-1	TRBJ2-5	TGTGCCAGCAGCAAAAGAGCGCGAGGAGAGACCCAGTACTTC	CASSKRARGETQYF
TRBD1	once	TRBV15	TRBJ1-3	TGTGCCACCAGCAGATCGGGACAGGGAAACACCATATATTTT	CATSRSGQGNTIYF
NA	once	TRBV28	TRBJ2-3	TGTGCCAGCAGTTCGGCTAGGATAGGTTACACAGATACGCAGTATTTT	CASSSARIGYTDTQYF
NA	NA	TRBV15	TRBJ1-3	TGTGCCACCAGCAGAGATAGGGGAACTGGAAACACCATATATTTT	CATSRDRGTGNTIYF
TRBD1	NA	TRBV6-5	TRBJ1-1	TGTGCCAGCAGCTCAGGACAGGAGCGAACTGAAGCTTTCTTT	CASSSGQERTEAFF
TRBD1	NA	TRBV19	TRBJ2-1	TGTGCCAGTAGTAACCGGGACAGGGACAATGAGCAGTTCTTC	CASSNRDRDNEQFF
NA	NA	TRBV30	TRBJ1-6	TGTGCCTTCGGAGGTTCACCCCTCCACTTT	CAFGGSPLHF
TRBD2	NA	TRBV4-1	TRBJ2-5	TGCGCCAGCAGAGATTCCGGGACTAGCGAGACCCAGTACTTC	CASRDSGTSETQYF
NA	once	TRBV29-1	TRBJ1-4	TGCAGCGTTGAAGGCGCGACAGATAATGAAAAACTGTTTTTT	CSVEGATDNEKLFF
TRBD1	few	TRBV14	TRBJ2-3	TGTGCCAGCAGCCAACGGACAGGGGGTACAGATACGCAGTATTTT	CASSQRTGGTDTQYF
NA	few	TRBV27	TRBJ2-7	TGTGCCAGCAGTTCCCGACTTAATCCCTCCTACGAGCAGTACTTC	CASSSRLNPSYEQYF
NA	NA	TRBV6-5	TRBJ1-1	TGTGCCAGCAGTACCACAGGGATGAACACTGAAGCTTTCTTT	CASSTTGMNTEAFF
TRBD1	NA	TRBV28	TRBJ1-4	TGTGCCAGCAGTCATGCGTGGGGGACAGATGGTCAAAAACTGTTTTTT	CASSHAWGTDGQKLFF
NA	NA	TRBV4-1	TRBJ2-1	TGCGCCAGCAGCCAAGACCCCAGGGGCGTGACCCCTGAGCAGTTCTTC	CASSQDPRGVTPEQFF
TRBD1	NA	TRBV19	TRBJ2-7	TGTGCCAGTAGTATAGTCGGGGTAACAGGGGACGAGCAGTACTTC	CASSIVGVTGDEQYF
NA	NA	TRBV11-3	TRBJ2-2	TGTGCCAGCAGCTTAGGATACCGGCGGGGGGAGCTGTTTTTT	CASSLGYRRGELFF
TRBD2	NA	TRBV10-3	TRBJ2-1	TGTGCCATCAGTCAGACTAGCGGGAGGGCCGGTGAGCAGTTCTTC	CAISQTSGRAGEQFF
TRBD2	NA	TRBV19	TRBJ2-5	TGTGCCAGTAGCCCCCTGGGCGCGGGAGGGCCCAGTCCACAAGAGACCCAGTACTTC	CASSPLGAGGPSPQETQYF
TRBD2	NA	TRBV4-3	TRBJ2-1	TGCGCCAGCAGCGTGGGGACTAGCGGGAGAAATGAGCAGTTCTTC	CASSVGTSGRNEQFF
TRBD1	NA	TRBV11-3	TRBJ2-7	TGTGCCAGCAGCTATGCGACAGGGGGGTCCTACGAGCAGTACTTC	CASSYATGGSYEQYF
TRBD2	NA	TRBV5-1	TRBJ2-1	TGCGCCAGCAGGGAAATAGCGGGAGACTACAATGAGCAGTTCTTC	CASREIAGDYNEQFF
TRBD1	once	TRBV6-1	TRBJ2-7	TGTGCCAGCAGTGAAACCACAGGGGGCCCCTACGAGCAGTACTTC	CASSETTGGPYEQYF
TRBD1	NA	TRBV5-1	TRBJ1-2	TGCGCCAGCAGTGGGACAGCCAACTATGGCTACACCTTC	CASSGTANYGYTF
NA	NA	TRBV5-6	TRBJ1-5	TGTGCCAGCAGCTCCTTAGGGCAGGGCAGCAATCAGCCCCAGCATTTT	CASSSLGQGSNQPQHF
NA	NA	TRBV11-2	TRBJ1-6	TGTGCCAGCAGATCCGGGTCGCCGAGCTCCTATAATTCACCCCTCCACTTT	CASRSGSPSSYNSPLHF
NA	NA	TRBV30	TRBJ2-7	TGTGCCTGGAATGTTTTCAACTCCTACGAGCAGTACTTC	CAWNVFNSYEQYF
NA	NA	TRBV5-7	TRBJ1-4	TGTGCCAGCAGTTTTGAGCTAGGTAGGAGGACTAATGAAAAACTGTTTTTT	CASSFELGRRTNEKLFF
NA	NA	TRBV19	TRBJ1-5	TGTGCCAGTAGTAAGCAGGGCCCTAGCAATCAGCCCCAGCATTTT	CASSKQGPSNQPQHF
NA	NA	TRBV19	TRBJ1-2	TGTGCCAGTAGTATAGGACTATCCTACTATGGCTACACCTTC	CASSIGLSYYGYTF
NA	NA	TRBV30	TRBJ1-1	TGTGCCTGGAGTGTGGCTGGGGCTGCAGCTTTCTTT	CAWSVAGAAAFF
TRBD2	NA	TRBV27	TRBJ2-5	TGTGCCAGCAGTCGGGACCTCCTAGCGGGAGTGGGAGAGACCCAGTACTTC	CASSRDLLAGVGETQYF
TRBD2	NA	TRBV28	TRBJ2-2	TGTGCCAGCAGTGGTCCCCGGACTAGCGGGAGTGGCACCGGGGAGCTGTTTTTT	CASSGPRTSGSGTGELFF
TRBD2	once	TRBV24-1	TRBJ2-3	TGTGCCACCAGGATGACGGGGGGGCCCACAGATACGCAGTATTTT	CATRMTGGPTDTQYF
NA	few	TRBV21-1	TRBJ2-7	TGTGCCAGCAGCAAATGGCCCTCTGGAGTATACGAGCAGTACTTC	CASSKWPSGVYEQYF
TRBD2	NA	TRBV7-9	TRBJ2-7	TGTGCCAGCAGCTTTTCCCTAGCGGGCTACGAGCAGTACTTC	CASSFSLAGYEQYF
NA	NA	TRBV24-1	TRBJ2-7	TGTGCCACCAGTGATTCTCGGACATCCCCGCCTTACGAGCAGTACTTC	CATSDSRTSPPYEQYF